This T cell receptor beta chain was observed in a study of shared clonotypes between healthy human individuals. Study-level background: Ranging from 18 to 49 in age, donors were a couple of women and a few men.

CD45RO-negative cells were positively selected for CCR7, leaving out terminally differentiated effector memory CD45RA+ cells. In germline, CDR1 is SGHTA, CDR2 FQGNSA. This CDR3 contains 14 residues. Germline trimming cut 4 bases from V and 2 bases from J; bases unmatched to any gene: 5. Source study methods: Filtering differed because ImmunoSEQ produced junction-only sequences that carried no quality scores. Sequencing was performed with immunoSEQ multiplex PCR; in TCRdb, only in-frame clones are kept and a portion is missing. The V and J calls and clone size come from that table; D and trimming were worked out from the DNA. Among about 870,000 clones, almost 95% were seen once, and the ten largest hold around 24%.

The receptor was isolated from a man aged 25-40 years in good health. The sequenced sample consisted of naive CD8+ T cells sorted from blood. This chain uses TRBV7-2 with TRBJ2-7; 7 bases align to TRBD2. CDR3 in amino acids: CASSYPSGAYEQYF. Here the CDR3 DNA reads TGTGCCAGCAGCTATCCTAGCGGAGCCTACGAGCAGTACTTC.